The clone carrying this T cell receptor beta chain has ten or more counts. Its antigen is as yet unknown. Using RNA template, CDR3s of TCR alpha and beta were amplified with iRepertoire arm-PCR. For one-step reverse transcription and amplification, roughly 100-400 ng of tissue mRNA or PBMC total RNA was used. One entry per CDR3 protein, called by TCRdb with MiXCR from the multiplex PCR reads. The data show about 89,000 distinct CDR3 sequences, about 23% seen once. Germline lookup yields CDR1 SEHNR and CDR2 FQNEAQ (reference sequence). Trimming stripped 0 bases from V and 4 bases from J, with 6 bases between. This CDR3 spans 13 amino acids. These data originate in a study of glioma-infiltrating T cells. Study-level results: Above-expected tissue-blood divergence occurred in all gliomas, most in low-grade ones. Tissue and blood shared very few CDR3 sequences.

The sequenced sample was glioma tissue, nonneoplastic brain tissue, or PBMCs (not recorded which). This TCR came from a human donor with low-grade glioma or glioblastoma, undergoing nonglioma brain surgery, or in good health (not recorded which). V gene TRBV7-9 combines with J gene TRBJ1-2; D is uncertain. In DNA, the CDR3 is TGTGCCAGCAGCTTAGCGAGCAGCTATGGCTACACCTTC. Residues: CASSLASSYGYTF.